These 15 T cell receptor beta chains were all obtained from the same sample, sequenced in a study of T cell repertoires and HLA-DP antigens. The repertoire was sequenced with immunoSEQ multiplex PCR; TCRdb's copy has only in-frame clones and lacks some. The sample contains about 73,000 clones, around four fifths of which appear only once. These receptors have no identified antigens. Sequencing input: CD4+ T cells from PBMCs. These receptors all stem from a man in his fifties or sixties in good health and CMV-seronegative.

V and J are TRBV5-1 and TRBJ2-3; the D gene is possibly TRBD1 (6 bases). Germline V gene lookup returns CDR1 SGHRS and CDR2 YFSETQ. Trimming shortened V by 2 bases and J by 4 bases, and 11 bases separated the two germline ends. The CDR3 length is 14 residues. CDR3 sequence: CASSLNRASDTQYF. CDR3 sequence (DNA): TGCGCCAGCAGCTTAAACAGGGCCTCAGATACGCAGTATTTT.

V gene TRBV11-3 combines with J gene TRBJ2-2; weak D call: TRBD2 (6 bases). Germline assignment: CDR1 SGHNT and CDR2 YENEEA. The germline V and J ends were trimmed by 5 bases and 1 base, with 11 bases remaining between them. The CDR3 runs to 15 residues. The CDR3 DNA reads TGTGCCAGCAGCCGGGGGTTCGGGAACACCGGGGAGCTGTTTTTT. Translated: CASSRGFGNTGELFF.

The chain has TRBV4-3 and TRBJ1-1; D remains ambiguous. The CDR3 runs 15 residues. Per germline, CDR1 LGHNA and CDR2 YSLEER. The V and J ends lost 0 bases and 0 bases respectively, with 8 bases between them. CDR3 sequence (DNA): TGCGCCAGCAGCCAAGATTTGATCCTGAACACTGAAGCTTTCTTT. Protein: CASSQDLILNTEAFF.

This CDR3 is CASSLGERMNTEAFF. The CDR3 DNA reads TGTGCCAGCAGCCTTGGTGAGCGGATGAACACTGAAGCTTTCTTT. The rearrangement joins TRBV28 to TRBJ1-1; D remains unclear. Looked up from germline, CDR1 is MDHEN and CDR2 is SYDVKM. This CDR3 spans 15 amino acids. The V end lost 6 bases, the J end lost 0 bases, and 14 bases lay between the germline ends.

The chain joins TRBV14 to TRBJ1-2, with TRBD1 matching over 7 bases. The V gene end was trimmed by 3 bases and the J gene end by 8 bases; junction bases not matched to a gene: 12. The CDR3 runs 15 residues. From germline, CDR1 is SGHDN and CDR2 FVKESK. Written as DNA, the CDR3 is TGTGCCAGCAGCCACCCCTCACAGGGGATGGGCGGCTACACCTTC. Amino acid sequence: CASSHPSQGMGGYTF.

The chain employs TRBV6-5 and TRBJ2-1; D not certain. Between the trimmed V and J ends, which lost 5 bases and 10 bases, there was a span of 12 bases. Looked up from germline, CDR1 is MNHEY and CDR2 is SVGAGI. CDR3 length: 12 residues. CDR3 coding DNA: TGTGCCAGCAGTGGCCGCCGCTACGAGCAGTTCTTC. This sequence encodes CASSGRRYEQFF.

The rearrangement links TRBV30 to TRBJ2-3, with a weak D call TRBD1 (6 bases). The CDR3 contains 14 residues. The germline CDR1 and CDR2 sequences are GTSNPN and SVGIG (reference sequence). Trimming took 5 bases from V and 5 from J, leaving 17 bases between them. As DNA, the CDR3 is TGTGCCTGGGCCGGGACACTTCTGGGAGATACGCAGTATTTT. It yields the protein CAWAGTLLGDTQYF.

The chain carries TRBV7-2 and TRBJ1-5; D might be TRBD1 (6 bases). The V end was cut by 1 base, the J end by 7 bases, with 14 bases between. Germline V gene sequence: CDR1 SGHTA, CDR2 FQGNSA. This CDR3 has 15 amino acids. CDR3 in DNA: TGTGCCAGCAGCTTAGGCTGGGGGGCTTGGCAGCCCCAGCATTTT. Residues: CASSLGWGAWQPQHF.

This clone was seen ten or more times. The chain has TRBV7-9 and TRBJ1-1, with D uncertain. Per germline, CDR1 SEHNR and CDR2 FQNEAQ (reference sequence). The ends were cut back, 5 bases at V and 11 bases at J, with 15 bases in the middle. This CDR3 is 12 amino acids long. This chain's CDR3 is CASSRDGSGAFF. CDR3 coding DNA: TGTGCCAGCAGCCGTGACGGGTCCGGGGCTTTCTTT.

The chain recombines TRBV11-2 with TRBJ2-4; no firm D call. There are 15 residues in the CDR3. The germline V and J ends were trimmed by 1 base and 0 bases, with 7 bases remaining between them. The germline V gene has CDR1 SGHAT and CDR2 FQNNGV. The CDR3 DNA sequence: TGTGCCAGCAGCTTAGTCGGATTAGCCAAAAACATTCAGTACTTC. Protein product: CASSLVGLAKNIQYF.

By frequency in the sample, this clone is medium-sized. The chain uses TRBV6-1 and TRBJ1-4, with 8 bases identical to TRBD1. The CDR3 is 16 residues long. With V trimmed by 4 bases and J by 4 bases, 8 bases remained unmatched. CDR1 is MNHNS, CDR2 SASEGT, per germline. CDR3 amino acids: CASSGDRRWLNEKLFF. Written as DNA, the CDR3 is TGTGCCAGCAGTGGGGACAGGCGGTGGCTTAATGAAAAACTGTTTTTT.

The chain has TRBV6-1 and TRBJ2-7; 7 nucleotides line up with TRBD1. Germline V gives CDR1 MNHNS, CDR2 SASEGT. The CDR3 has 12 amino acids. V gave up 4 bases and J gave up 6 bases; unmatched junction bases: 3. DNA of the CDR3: TGTGCCAGCAGTGGACAGGGATCCGAGCAGTACGTC. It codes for CASSGQGSEQYV.

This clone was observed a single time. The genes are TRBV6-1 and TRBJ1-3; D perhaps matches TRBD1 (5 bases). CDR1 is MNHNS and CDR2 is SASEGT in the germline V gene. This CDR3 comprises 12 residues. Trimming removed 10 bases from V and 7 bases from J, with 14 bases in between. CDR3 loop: CATRDPGNTIYF. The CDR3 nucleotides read TGTGCCACCCGGGACCCCGGGAACACCATATATTTT.

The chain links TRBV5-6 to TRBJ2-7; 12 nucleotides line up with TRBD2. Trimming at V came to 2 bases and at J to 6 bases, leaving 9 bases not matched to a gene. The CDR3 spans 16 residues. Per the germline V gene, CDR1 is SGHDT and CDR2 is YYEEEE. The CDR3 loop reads CASSFLAGGFPSEQYV. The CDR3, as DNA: TGTGCCAGCAGCTTTCTAGCGGGAGGGTTCCCGAGCGAGCAGTACGTC.

The CDR3 DNA is TGTGCCAGCAGCTCCGGACACTACACCGGGGAGCTGTTTTTT. This sequence encodes CASSSGHYTGELFF. The rearrangement uses TRBV11-2 and TRBJ2-2, with TRBD1 as a possible D gene (5 bases). The CDR3 totals 14 residues. V was trimmed by 4 bases and J by 3 bases, leaving 9 bases between them. CDR1 SGHAT and CDR2 FQNNGV come from the germline V gene. The entire variable domain, with the rest obtained from reference TRBV11-2 and TRBJ2-2, is as follows: EAGVAQSPRYKIIEKRQSVAFWCNPISGHATLYWYQQILGQGPKLLIQFQNNGVVDDSQLPKDRFSAERLKGVDSTLKIQPAKLEDSAVYLCASSSGHYTGELFFGEGSRLTVL.